The present entry profiles one T cell receptor beta chain with its context. The ends were cut back, 5 bases at V and 0 bases at J, with 16 bases in the middle. CDR1 and CDR2 from the germline V gene are MGHRA and YSYEKL. The CDR3 has 16 amino acids. The source of the sample is a study of tumor-infiltrating lymphocytes in primary liver carcinoma. Unsorted bulk tissue, about 17-34 mg of it, served as the source for co-extraction of RNA and DNA. With a constant-region primer, TCR beta cDNA was made from roughly 500 ng of total RNA. Generation of the TCR beta libraries relied on three nested multiplex PCR rounds using slightly modified ARM-PCR. The first two PCR rounds used TRBV1-TRBV30 primers with a Cbeta primer, 10 cycles each. TCRdb itself ran the multiplex PCR reads through MiXCR, one entry per CDR3 protein. This sample has about 84,000 distinct CDR3 sequences, with about three quarters found just once.

The chain carries TRBV4-1 and TRBJ1-2, with D possibly matching TRBD1 (6 bases). This TCR derives from a man aged 40-55 years with primary liver carcinoma and hepatitis B virus infection. Specimen: liver tumor tissue from sampling region 1. Specified subset: tumor region T1, superior pole. The CDR3 nucleotides are TGCGCCAGCAGCTTCGATAGTACAGGGACTAACTATGGCTACACCTTC. This codes for CASSFDSTGTNYGYTF.